These 27 T cell receptor beta chains were sequenced from one sample in a study of blood T cell repertoires in COVID-19. Generated by immunoSEQ multiplex PCR, the TCRdb table keeps only in-frame clones and is missing some. The sample holds approximately 170,000 clones, roughly four fifths seen once. The material sequenced was peripheral blood. The receptor source for this set is a woman in her sixties or seventies with COVID-19, enrolled during active disease.

The genes are TRBV7-2 and TRBJ2-3, with D maybe TRBD2 (5 bases). The germline V and J ends were trimmed by 1 base and 2 bases, with 7 bases remaining between them. The CDR3 loop spans 14 amino acids. Germline CDR1 SGHTA, CDR2 FQGNSA. CDR3 sequence (DNA): TGTGCCAGCAGCTTAGAGAGGGCCACAGATACGCAGTATTTT. It yields the protein CASSLERATDTQYF.

V gene TRBV29-1 combines with J gene TRBJ2-7, with 8 bases matching TRBD1. CDR1 and CDR2 (germline): SQVTM, ANQGSEA. V was pared by 1 base and J by 5 bases, with 1 base of the junction left unmatched. This CDR3 region has 12 residues. The chain's CDR3 is CSVEGTGNEQYF. In DNA, the CDR3 is TGCAGCGTTGAAGGGACAGGGAACGAGCAGTACTTC.

Here the CDR3 DNA reads TGTGCCAGCAGCCCGCGAGCAGATACGCAGTATTTT. Amino acid sequence: CASSPRADTQYF. The gene calls are TRBV5-4 and TRBJ2-3; D is ambiguous. Germline CDR1 SGHNT, CDR2 YYREEE (reference sequence). V was cut by 4 bases and J by 4 bases, with 7 bases left in between. The CDR3 runs to 12 residues.

The V and J genes are TRBV3-1 (or the pseudogene TRBV3-2) and TRBJ2-2; 10 bases fit TRBD2. The germline CDR1 and CDR2 sequences are LGHDT and YNNKEL (reference sequence). The CDR3 totals 14 residues. Losses at the gene ends were 6 bases for V and 5 bases for J; bases not matched to a gene: 3. The DNA for the CDR3 is TGTGCCAGCAGACAGCGGGAGGGAACCGGGGAGCTGTTTTTT. Translated, it gives CASRQREGTGELFF.

The gene calls are TRBV9 and TRBJ2-1; 13 bases fit TRBD2. Trimming at V came to 3 bases and at J to 6 bases, leaving 3 bases not matched to a gene. CDR1 and CDR2 (germline): SGDLS, YYNGEE. This CDR3 spans 15 amino acids. The CDR3 sequence is CASSGLAGGGNEQFF. DNA of the CDR3: TGTGCCAGCAGCGGACTAGCGGGAGGTGGCAATGAGCAGTTCTTC.

The gene calls are TRBV2 and TRBJ2-5; D may be TRBD2 (5 bases). The CDR3 totals 14 residues. V lost 8 bases, J lost 3 bases, and 16 bases lay in between. Germline loops: CDR1 SNHLY, CDR2 FYNNEI. This CDR3 reads CASGPIRGEETQYF. CDR3 nucleotides: TGTGCCAGCGGGCCTATTCGGGGAGAAGAGACCCAGTACTTC.

CDR3: CASSLTLAGQYF. The CDR3 bases are TGTGCCAGCAGCTTAACACTAGCGGGGCAGTACTTC. This sequence joins TRBV7-2 and TRBJ2-7; 9 bases align to TRBD2. Unmatched junction bases numbered 2, after V lost 2 bases and J lost 9 bases. This CDR3 is built from 12 residues. CDR1 and CDR2 from the germline V gene are SGHTA and FQGNSA.

The rearrangement joins TRBV18 to TRBJ2-7; 13 nucleotides align to TRBD2. Trimming cost V 4 bases and J 6 bases; bases outside gene matches: 6. Germline CDR1 reads KGHSH; CDR2 reads LQKENI. The CDR3 has 15 amino acids. DNA of the CDR3: TGTGCCAGCTCACTCGGGACTAGCGGGACCGCCGAGCAGTACTTC. Its protein is CASSLGTSGTAEQYF.

The gene calls are TRBV24-1 and TRBJ2-1; 8 positions match TRBD1. The CDR3 spans 18 residues. Germline assignment: CDR1 KGHDR and CDR2 SFDVKD. V shed 9 bases, J shed 0 bases, and the junction held 15 bases outside the gene matches. The CDR3 sequence: CATAPSYRDRFSYNEQFF. In nucleotides, the CDR3 is TGTGCCACCGCCCCCTCCTATAGGGACAGGTTCTCCTACAATGAGCAGTTCTTC.

For the CDR3, the DNA is TGCGCCAGCAGCTTGGTGGCTCTAGCGGGGGCAAATGAGCAGTTCTTC. Its protein product is CASSLVALAGANEQFF. This rearrangement joins TRBV5-1 to TRBJ2-1; TRBD2 agrees at 10 bases. The J segment lost 7 bases and the V segment lost 0 bases, leaving 7 bases of the junction unmatched. Germline CDR1 reads SGHRS; CDR2 reads YFSETQ. The CDR3 extends over 16 amino acids.

The chain links TRBV6-5 to TRBJ1-1; 8 bases fit TRBD1. Germline-derived CDR1 and CDR2 are MNHEY and SVGAGI. The ends lost 6 bases at V and 4 bases at J; junction bases unmatched: 4. CDR3 length: 13 amino acids. In nucleotides, the CDR3 is TGTGCCAGCAGGGCAGGGGGCGGCACTGAAGCTTTCTTT. Translated: CASRAGGGTEAFF.

This sequence joins TRBV30 and TRBJ2-2; possible D gene TRBD2, 5 bases. Germline V gives CDR1 GTSNPN, CDR2 SVGIG (reference sequence). V was shortened by 2 bases and J by 4 bases, with 8 bases between the two germline ends. The CDR3 contains 13 residues. This chain's CDR3 is CAWSLGVTGELFF. CDR3 DNA: TGTGCCTGGAGTCTCGGGGTCACCGGGGAGCTGTTTTTT. Looking up the rest from reference TRBV30 and TRBJ2-2 gives the full variable domain: SQTIHQWPATLVQPVGSPLSLECTVEGTSNPNLYWYRQAAGRGLQLLFYSVGIGQISSEVPQNLSASRPQDRQFILSSKKLLLSDSGFYLCAWSLGVTGELFFGEGSRLTVL.

This chain joins TRBV9 and TRBJ2-2, with no clear D. Germline assignment: CDR1 SGDLS and CDR2 YYNGEE. The CDR3 has 12 residues. The V gene lost 0 bases and the J gene lost 7 bases, with 4 bases spanning the gap. The CDR3 region is CASSVALGELFF. The CDR3 DNA follows: TGTGCCAGCAGCGTAGCTCTCGGGGAGCTGTTTTTT.

The chain links TRBV11-2 to TRBJ2-7; a possible D gene is TRBD2 (7 bases). The CDR3 is 14 residues long. The ends were cut back, 0 bases at V and 6 bases at J, with 12 bases in the middle. Germline V gene data show CDR1 as SGHAT and CDR2 as FQNNGV. The CDR3 protein is CASSLDPGGGEQYF. CDR3 nucleotides: TGTGCCAGCAGCTTAGACCCGGGGGGCGGCGAGCAGTACTTC.

The chain employs TRBV7-2 and TRBJ1-1, with D tentatively TRBD1 (5 bases). The V and J ends lost 4 bases and 1 base respectively, with 7 bases between them. CDR3 length equals 13 residues. The germline V gene has CDR1 SGHTA and CDR2 FQGNSA. CDR3 residues: CASSSQENTEAFF. CDR3 coding DNA: TGTGCCAGCAGCTCACAGGAGAACACTGAAGCTTTCTTT.

This chain connects TRBV6-1 to TRBJ2-6; D gene ambiguous. The CDR3 loop spans 15 amino acids. Germline loops: CDR1 MNHNS, CDR2 SASEGT. The V and J ends lost 2 bases and 2 bases respectively, with 7 bases between them. CDR3 DNA sequence: TGTGCCAGCAGTGAACCTCAGGCTGGGGCCAACGTCCTGACTTTC. Its translation: CASSEPQAGANVLTF.

The rearrangement joins TRBV19 to TRBJ2-2, with 11 bases that match TRBD2. This CDR3 is built from 15 residues. Germline V gene data show CDR1 as LNHDA and CDR2 as SQIVND (reference sequence). The V gene end was trimmed by 3 bases and the J gene end by 4 bases; junction bases not matched to a gene: 1. The CDR3 reads CASSIGTSGTGELFF. The DNA for the CDR3 is TGTGCCAGTAGTATCGGGACTAGCGGCACCGGGGAGCTGTTTTTT. The variable domain in full, with the rest retrieved from reference TRBV19 and TRBJ2-2, is DGGITQSPKYLFRKEGQNVTLSCEQNLNHDAMYWYRQDPGQGLRLIYYSQIVNDFQKGDIAEGYSVSREKKESFPLTVTSAQKNPTAFYLCASSIGTSGTGELFFGEGSRLTVL.

V is TRBV28 and J is TRBJ1-2; 8 bases map to TRBD1. The CDR3 totals 15 residues. The J segment lost 7 bases and the V segment lost 6 bases, leaving 13 bases of the junction unmatched. Germline V gives CDR1 MDHEN, CDR2 SYDVKM. CDR3: CASSPGRGQVPGYTF. DNA for the CDR3: TGTGCCAGCAGCCCGGGGAGGGGACAGGTTCCTGGCTACACCTTC.

The chain is built from TRBV7-2 and TRBJ2-1; no definite D call. V dropped 1 base and J dropped 0 bases, with 13 bases sitting between them. The germline gives CDR1 SGHTA, CDR2 FQGNSA. This CDR3 region has 17 residues. CDR3 amino acids: CASSLGLSLSSYNEQFF. As DNA, the CDR3 is TGTGCCAGCAGCTTAGGCCTTTCGCTAAGCTCCTACAATGAGCAGTTCTTC.

The chain recombines TRBV5-1 with TRBJ2-3; unclear D gene. The V and J ends lost 1 base and 6 bases respectively, with 12 bases between them. Germline CDR1 and CDR2: SGHRS and YFSETQ. The CDR3 has 14 residues. As DNA, the CDR3 is TGCGCCAGCAGCTTGCAAACGGGTGGGGATACGCAGTATTTT. This gives the protein CASSLQTGGDTQYF.

V usage is TRBV27 and J usage is TRBJ2-5; D gene uncertain. CDR3 length: 14 residues. V was pared by 3 bases and J by 1 base, with 9 bases between. Germline loops: CDR1 MNHEY, CDR2 SMNVEV (reference sequence). As DNA, the CDR3 is TGTGCCAGCAGTTTGAACTATCCCCAAGAGACCCAGTACTTC. It specifies CASSLNYPQETQYF.

With respect to this clone: One end of the junction does not line up with germline, which may come from a read error. The V call is TRBV2, the J call TRBJ1-1; 7 bases fit TRBD1. The CDR3 has 15 amino acids. Germline assignment: CDR1 SNHLY and CDR2 FYNNEI. The CDR3: CASREVGQLNTEAFF. The DNA for the CDR3 is TGTGCCAGCAGGGAAGTGGGACAGTTGAACACTGAAGCTTTCTTT.

This clone was picked up a small number of times. The rearrangement joins TRBV5-6 to TRBJ2-2; tentatively, D is TRBD2 (6 bases). The CDR3 spans 15 residues. V lost 2 bases and J lost 4, with 12 bases in between. CDR1 and CDR2 (germline): SGHDT, YYEEEE. The CDR3 region is CASSFQGAGTGELFF. The DNA of the CDR3 is TGTGCCAGCAGCTTCCAGGGAGCGGGCACCGGGGAGCTGTTTTTT.

V gene TRBV6-5 combines with J gene TRBJ1-2; 8 nucleotides match TRBD1. V was pared by 5 bases and J by 8 bases, with 10 bases of the junction left unmatched. CDR3 size: 14 residues. Germline assignment: CDR1 MNHEY and CDR2 SVGAGI. The CDR3 DNA is TGTGCCAGCAGTCCACAGGGGGATGTGGAGGGCTACACCTTC. Encoded protein: CASSPQGDVEGYTF.

This chain links TRBV6-2 or TRBV6-3 with TRBJ2-7, with 12 bases matching TRBD1. Trimming removed 5 bases from V and 7 bases from J; junction bases left unmatched: 15. CDR1 and CDR2 from the germline V gene are MNHEY and SVGEGT. The CDR3 extends over 17 amino acids. The CDR3 protein is CASSKTPRDRGRWEQYF. The CDR3 DNA sequence: TGTGCCAGCAGTAAGACTCCCCGGGACAGGGGGCGGTGGGAGCAGTACTTC.

V is TRBV27 and J is TRBJ2-7; no clear D gene. This CDR3 is built from 18 residues. From germline, CDR1 is MNHEY and CDR2 SMNVEV (reference sequence). Trimming removed 2 bases at V and 3 bases at J, with 23 bases between. DNA of the CDR3: TGTGCCAGCAGTTTACGTTTAAGTCCCTTTCTCCCCGGCTACGAGCAGTACTTC. This encodes CASSLRLSPFLPGYEQYF.

This CDR3 is CSASRPGVRINEQFF. CDR3 DNA sequence: TGCAGTGCTAGTCGTCCAGGGGTCCGCATTAATGAGCAGTTCTTC. The chain recombines TRBV20-1 with TRBJ2-1; maybe TRBD1 (6 bases). The germline V gene has CDR1 DFQATT and CDR2 SNEGSKA (reference sequence). V shed 3 bases and J shed 7 bases, with 19 bases lying between them. This CDR3 has 15 amino acids.